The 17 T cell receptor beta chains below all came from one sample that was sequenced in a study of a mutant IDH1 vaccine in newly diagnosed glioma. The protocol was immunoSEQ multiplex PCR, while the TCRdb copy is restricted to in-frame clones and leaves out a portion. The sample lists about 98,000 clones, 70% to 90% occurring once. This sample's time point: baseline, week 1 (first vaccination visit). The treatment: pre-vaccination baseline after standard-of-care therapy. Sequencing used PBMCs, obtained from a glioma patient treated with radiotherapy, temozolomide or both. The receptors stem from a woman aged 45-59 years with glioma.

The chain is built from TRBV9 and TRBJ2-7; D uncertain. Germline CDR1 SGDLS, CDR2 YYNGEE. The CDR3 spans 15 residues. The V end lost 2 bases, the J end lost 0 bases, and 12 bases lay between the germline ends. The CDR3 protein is CASSVHNKSSYEQYF. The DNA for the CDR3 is TGTGCCAGCAGCGTCCATAACAAGAGCTCCTACGAGCAGTACTTC.

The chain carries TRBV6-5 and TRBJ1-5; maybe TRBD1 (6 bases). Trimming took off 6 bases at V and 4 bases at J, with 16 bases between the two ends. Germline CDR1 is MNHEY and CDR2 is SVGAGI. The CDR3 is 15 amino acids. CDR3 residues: CASRVATGLNQPQHF. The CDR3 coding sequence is TGTGCCAGCAGAGTAGCGACAGGACTAAATCAGCCCCAGCATTTT.

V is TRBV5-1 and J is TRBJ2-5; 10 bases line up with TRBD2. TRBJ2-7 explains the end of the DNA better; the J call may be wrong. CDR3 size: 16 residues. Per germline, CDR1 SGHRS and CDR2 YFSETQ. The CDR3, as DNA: TGCGCCAGCAGCTACGGGTTTAGCGGGGGGCACTACGAGCAGTACTTC. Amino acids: CASSYGFSGGHYEQYF.

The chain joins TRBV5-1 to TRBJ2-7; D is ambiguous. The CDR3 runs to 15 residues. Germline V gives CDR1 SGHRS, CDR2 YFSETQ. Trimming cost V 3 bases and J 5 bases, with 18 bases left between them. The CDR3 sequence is CASSSEPFGMDEQYF. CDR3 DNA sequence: TGCGCCAGCAGCTCGGAACCTTTCGGAATGGACGAGCAGTACTTC.

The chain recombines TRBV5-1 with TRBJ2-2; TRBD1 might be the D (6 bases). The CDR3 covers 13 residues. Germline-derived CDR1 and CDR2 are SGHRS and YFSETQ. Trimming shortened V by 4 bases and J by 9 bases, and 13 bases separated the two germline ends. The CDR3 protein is CASSESGGWELFF. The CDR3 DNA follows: TGCGCCAGCAGCGAGAGTGGGGGCTGGGAGCTGTTTTTT.

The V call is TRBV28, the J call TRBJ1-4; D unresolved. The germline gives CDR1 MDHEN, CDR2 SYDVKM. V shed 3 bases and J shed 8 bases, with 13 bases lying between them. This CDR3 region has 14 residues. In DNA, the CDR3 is TGTGCCAGCAGTTTCGTGGCGACACGGGAAAAACTGTTTTTT. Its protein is CASSFVATREKLFF.

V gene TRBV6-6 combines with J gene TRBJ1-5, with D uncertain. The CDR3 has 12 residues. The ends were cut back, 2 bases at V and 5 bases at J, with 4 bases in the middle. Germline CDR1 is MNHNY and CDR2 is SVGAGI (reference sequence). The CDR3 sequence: CASSYRDQPQHF. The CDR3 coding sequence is TGTGCCAGCAGTTACAGAGATCAGCCCCAGCATTTT.

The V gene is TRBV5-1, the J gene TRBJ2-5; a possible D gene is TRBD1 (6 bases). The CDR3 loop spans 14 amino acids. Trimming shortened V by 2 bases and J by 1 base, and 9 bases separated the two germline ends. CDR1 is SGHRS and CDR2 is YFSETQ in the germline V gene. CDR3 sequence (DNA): TGCGCCAGCAGCTTACAACAGGGCCAAGAGACCCAGTACTTC. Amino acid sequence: CASSLQQGQETQYF. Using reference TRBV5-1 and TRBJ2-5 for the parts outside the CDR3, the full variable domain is KAGVTQTPRYLIKTRGQQVTLSCSPISGHRSVSWYQQTPGQGLQFLFEYFSETQRNKGNFPGRFSGRQFSNSRSEMNVSTLELGDSALYLCASSLQQGQETQYFGPGTRLLVL.

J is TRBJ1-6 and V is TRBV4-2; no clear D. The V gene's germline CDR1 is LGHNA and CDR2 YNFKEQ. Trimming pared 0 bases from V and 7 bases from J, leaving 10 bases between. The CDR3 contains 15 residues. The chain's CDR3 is CASSQDPLGNSPLHF. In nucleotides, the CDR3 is TGTGCCAGCAGCCAAGATCCCTTAGGCAATTCACCCCTCCACTTT.

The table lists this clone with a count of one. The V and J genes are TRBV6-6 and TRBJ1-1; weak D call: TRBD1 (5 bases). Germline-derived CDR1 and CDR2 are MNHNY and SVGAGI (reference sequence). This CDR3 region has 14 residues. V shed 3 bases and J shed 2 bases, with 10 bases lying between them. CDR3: CASSYFQGNTEAFF. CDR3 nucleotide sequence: TGTGCCAGCAGTTATTTCCAGGGTAACACTGAAGCTTTCTTT.

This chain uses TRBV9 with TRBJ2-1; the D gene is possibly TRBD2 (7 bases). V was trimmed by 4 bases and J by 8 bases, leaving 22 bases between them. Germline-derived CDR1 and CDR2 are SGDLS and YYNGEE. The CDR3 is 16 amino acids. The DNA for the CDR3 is TGTGCCAGCAGCTCCCCCCCGGGGGGCGCTGGCGATGAGCAGTTCTTC. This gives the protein CASSSPPGGAGDEQFF.

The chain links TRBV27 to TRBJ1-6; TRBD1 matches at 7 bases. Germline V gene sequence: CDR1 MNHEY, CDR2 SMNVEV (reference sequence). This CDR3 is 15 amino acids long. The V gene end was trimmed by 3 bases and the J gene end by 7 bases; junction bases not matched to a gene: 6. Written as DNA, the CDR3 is TGTGCCAGCAGTTTTTATAGACAGGGAAATTCACCCCTCCACTTT. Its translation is CASSFYRQGNSPLHF.

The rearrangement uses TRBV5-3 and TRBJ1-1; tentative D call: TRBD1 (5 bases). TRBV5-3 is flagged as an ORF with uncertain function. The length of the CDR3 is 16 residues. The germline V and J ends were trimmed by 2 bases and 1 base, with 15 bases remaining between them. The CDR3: CARSLTPGPSNTEAFF. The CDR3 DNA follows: TGTGCCAGAAGCTTAACACCAGGGCCCTCGAACACTGAAGCTTTCTTT.

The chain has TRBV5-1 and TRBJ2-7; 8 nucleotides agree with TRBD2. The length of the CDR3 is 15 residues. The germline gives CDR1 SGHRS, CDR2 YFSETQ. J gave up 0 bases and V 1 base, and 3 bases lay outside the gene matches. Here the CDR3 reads CASSLWSGSSYEQYF. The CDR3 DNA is TGCGCCAGCAGCTTGTGGAGCGGGAGCTCCTACGAGCAGTACTTC.

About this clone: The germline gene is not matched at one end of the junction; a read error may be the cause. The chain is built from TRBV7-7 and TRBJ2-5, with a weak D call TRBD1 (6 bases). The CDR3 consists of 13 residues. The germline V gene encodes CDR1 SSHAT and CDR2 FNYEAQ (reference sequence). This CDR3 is CASSHGTKETQYF. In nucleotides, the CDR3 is TGTGCTAGCAGCCACGGGACAAAAGAGACCCAGTACTTC. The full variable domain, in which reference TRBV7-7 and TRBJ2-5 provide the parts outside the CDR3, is GAGVSQSPRYKVTKRGQDVTLRCDPISSHATLYWYQQALGQGPEFLTYFNYEAQPDKSGLPSDRFSAERPEGSISTLTIQRTEQRDSAMYRCASSHGTKETQYFGPGTRLLVL.

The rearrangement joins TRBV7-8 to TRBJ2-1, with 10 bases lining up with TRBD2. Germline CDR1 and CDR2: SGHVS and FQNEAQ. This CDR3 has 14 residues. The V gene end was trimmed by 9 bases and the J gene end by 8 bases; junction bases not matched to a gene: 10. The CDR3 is CASTSGIVIDEQFF. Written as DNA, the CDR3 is TGTGCCAGTACTAGCGGGATAGTTATCGATGAGCAGTTCTTC. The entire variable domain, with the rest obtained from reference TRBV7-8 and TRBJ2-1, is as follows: GAGVSQSPRYKVAKRGQDVALRCDPISGHVSLFWYQQALGQGPEFLTYFQNEAQLDKSGLPSDRFFAERPEGSVSTLKIQRTQQEDSAVYLCASTSGIVIDEQFFGPGTRLTVL.

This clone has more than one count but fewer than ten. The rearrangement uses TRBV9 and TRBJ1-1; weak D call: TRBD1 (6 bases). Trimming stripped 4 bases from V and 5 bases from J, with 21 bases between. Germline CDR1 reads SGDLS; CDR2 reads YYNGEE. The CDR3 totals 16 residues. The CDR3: CASSPSGGGLGTEAFF. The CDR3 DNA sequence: TGTGCCAGCAGCCCCTCGGGAGGGGGGCTGGGGACTGAAGCTTTCTTT.